This TCR beta chain derives from a study of cytomegalovirus exposure and HLA in healthy donors. Study summary: About four fifths of 350 to 400 genotyped donors fell in the Caucasian-associated ancestry cluster.

PCR amplification relied on 60 Vbeta primers (plus 13 Jbeta primers). Data came from immunoSEQ multiplex PCR; TCRdb stores just in-frame clones and leaves some out. The repertoire holds approximately 160,000 clones, with more than 65% as singletons. Comment on this clone: Its antigen remains unidentified.

From germline, CDR1 is MGHRA and CDR2 YSYEKL. Unmatched junction bases numbered 11, after V lost 2 bases and J lost 10 bases. The CDR3 loop spans 15 amino acids. The study's findings and limits: Within an earlier analysis, most TCR beta V segments proved productive either about 90% or about 30% of the time. The study labeled 150 to 200 TCR beta chains cytomegalovirus-associated.

The chain carries TRBV4-1 and TRBJ1-1; 9 positions agree with TRBD1. This receptor was taken from a woman under 40 in good health and CMV-seronegative. Sequencing input: PBMCs. The CDR3 DNA sequence: TGCGCCAGCAGCCAATCGACGGGGACAGGGACGGGAGCTTTCTTT. It codes for CASSQSTGTGTGAFF.